The 7 T cell receptor beta chains given below trace back to one sample, sequenced in a study of blood T cell repertoires in COVID-19. Method: immunoSEQ multiplex PCR; TCRdb's copy keeps in-frame clones and lacks some. The sample comprises about 370,000 clones, 90% of which are singletons, and roughly 6.8% rests with the top ten. The sequencing sample was made of peripheral blood. The receptor source for this set is a man aged 18 to 30 with active or convalescent COVID-19.

This chain joins TRBV11-3 and TRBJ2-1; D not resolved. This CDR3 region has 15 residues. The V gene's germline CDR1 is SGHNT and CDR2 YENEEA. V dropped 1 base and J dropped 4 bases, with 11 bases sitting between them. The CDR3, as DNA: TGTGCCAGCAGCTTAGGTCCAGTCCCGTACAATGAGCAGTTCTTC. Its translation is CASSLGPVPYNEQFF.

The J gene is TRBJ1-1, the V gene TRBV7-2, with TRBD1 identical over 7 bases. The germline V gene encodes CDR1 SGHTA and CDR2 FQGNSA. The CDR3 is made up of 15 amino acids. With V trimmed by 5 bases and J by 0 bases, 6 bases remained unmatched. CDR3 sequence: CASSAMGQLNTEAFF. In nucleotides, the CDR3 is TGTGCCAGCAGCGCCATGGGACAGCTGAACACTGAAGCTTTCTTT.

This clone showed up just a few times. This chain uses TRBV7-9 with TRBJ1-4; TRBD1 matches 9 bases. The CDR3 totals 16 residues. Germline CDR1 SEHNR, CDR2 FQNEAQ (reference sequence). Trimming removed 5 bases from V and 6 bases from J; junction bases left unmatched: 10. The CDR3 nucleotides read TGTGCCAGCAGCCCCCGGGACAGGGTTGTTTATGAAAAACTGTTTTTT. Protein product: CASSPRDRVVYEKLFF.

The V and J genes are TRBV19 and TRBJ1-1; the match to TRBD1 covers 8 bases. Per the germline V gene, CDR1 is LNHDA and CDR2 is SQIVND (reference sequence). J lost 5 bases, V lost 5 bases, and 10 bases had no gene match. The CDR3 is 15 amino acids. In DNA, the CDR3 is TGTGCCAGTAGTGTCAATACAGGGGGTTGGACTGAAGCTTTCTTT. It specifies CASSVNTGGWTEAFF.

The chain links TRBV21-1 to TRBJ1-3. TRBV21-1 is marked as a pseudogene. CDR3 length: 18 amino acids. The CDR3 nucleotides are TGTGCCAGCAGCAAAGCGTGGGGGGGAGACAGCTCTGGAAACACCATATATTTT. Residues: CASSKAWGGDSSGNTIYF.

This clone was seen a handful of times. The chain combines TRBV7-9 with TRBJ1-3; D uncertain. With 3 bases removed from V and 1 base from J, the gap between germline ends came to 10 bases. The germline gives CDR1 SEHNR, CDR2 FQNEAQ (reference sequence). This CDR3 has 15 amino acids. This chain's CDR3 is CASSLGGGSGNTIYF. CDR3 sequence (DNA): TGTGCCAGCAGCTTGGGAGGAGGGTCTGGAAACACCATATATTTT.

V gene TRBV14 combines with J gene TRBJ2-1; 13 nucleotides line up with TRBD2. Germline V CDR1 and CDR2: SGHDN, FVKESK. CDR3 length: 16 amino acids. The V and J ends lost 2 bases and 6 bases, in that order; junction bases with no gene match: 4. CDR3 coding DNA: TGTGCCAGCAGCCAACGGACTAGCGGGAGTGGCAATGAGCAGTTCTTC. It yields the protein CASSQRTSGSGNEQFF.